This T cell receptor (beta chain) was identified in a study of cytomegalovirus exposure and HLA in healthy donors. Looked up from germline, CDR1 is MNHNS and CDR2 is SASEGT. V was clipped by 0 bases and J by 2 bases; unmatched bases: 7. The CDR3 extends over 16 amino acids. The approximately 120-subject validation cohort, separate from the approximately 660-subject first cohort, included the donors. Clones were sequenced by immunoSEQ multiplex PCR, and TCRdb holds only the in-frame ones, with some missing. The data show about 200,000 clones, with around 90% seen just once and around 3% held by the top ten.

The chain joins TRBV6-1 to TRBJ2-7; TRBD1 matches 7 bases. Sequencing was performed on PBMCs. The receptor was derived from a woman under 30 in good health and CMV-seronegative. CDR3 sequence (DNA): TGTGCCAGCAGTGAAGCGCTTTCAGGGGGTGCCTACGAGCAGTACTTC. It yields the protein CASSEALSGGAYEQYF.